There are many counts of the clone carrying this T cell receptor (beta chain). Antigen unknown. The data belong to a study of neurological immune-mediated disorders. Study-level findings and limits: Expansion of TCR clones was greatest in HTLV-1-associated myelopathy and smallest in multiple sclerosis, where it fell below that of healthy controls. There was no clinical or MRI feature that showed an association with the multiple sclerosis repertoire cluster. No CDR3 amino acid sequences recurred among expanded clones across subjects, suggesting private repertoires in all groups.

MiXCR, run by TCRdb on the 5' RACE reads, gives a single entry per CDR3 protein. The sample records 65,000 to 90,000 distinct CDR3 sequences, about 5% being singletons. Sequencing was carried out using PBMCs. This receptor was identified in a woman aged 25 to 39 with multiple sclerosis.

The CDR3 here is CSAPTRSSYNEQFF. CDR3 nucleotide sequence: TGCAGTGCGCCCACTAGGAGCTCCTACAATGAGCAGTTCTTC. V usage is TRBV20-1 and J usage is TRBJ2-1, with D possibly being TRBD2 (5 bases). CDR1 is DFQATT and CDR2 is SNEGSKA in the germline V gene (reference sequence). The CDR3 covers 14 residues. The V gene lost 6 bases and the J gene lost 0 bases, with 12 bases spanning the gap.